These T cell receptor beta chains were read from a single sample in a study of T cells in Graves' hyperthyroidism and ophthalmopathy. TCRdb processed the multiplex PCR reads anew with MiXCR; each CDR3 protein has one entry. Altogether 500,000 to 600,000 distinct CDR3 sequences are present, 46% being singletons, with the ten largest covering around two fifths. The sample comprised peripheral blood or thyroid tissue (not recorded which). The receptors stem from an adult woman with Graves' disease, either hyperthyroidism or ophthalmopathy (not recorded which). CDR3s include the opening cysteine and the closing phenylalanine or tryptophan. Clone size appears in some rows only: once, few, many, or a class for an expanded clone.

CDR3 length: 15
clone size: NA
V gene: TRBV24-1
CDR3 protein: CATSLSGFGNQPQHF

CDR3 length: 13
clone size: NA
V gene: TRBV29-1
CDR3 protein: CSVGAEVGEKPFF

CDR3 length: 15
clone size: many
V gene: TRBV29-1
CDR3 protein: CSVGDLSGRGETQYF

CDR3 length: 12
clone size: NA
V gene: TRBV20-1
CDR3 protein: CSTHQYSYEQYF

CDR3 length: 15
clone size: many
V gene: TRBV10-3
CDR3 protein: CATRTGGAANEKLFF

CDR3 length: 16
clone size: NA
V gene: TRBV10-2
CDR3 protein: CASSLGETGEAYEQYF

CDR3 length: 16
clone size: NA
V gene: TRBV11-2
CDR3 protein: CASSPDLDRGYRGYTF

CDR3 length: 16
clone size: many
V gene: TRBV11-2
CDR3 protein: CASSLDRGGRHSPLHF

CDR3 length: 17
clone size: NA
V gene: TRBV7-9
CDR3 protein: CASSQTGNAGGRYEQYF

CDR3 length: 15
clone size: NA
V gene: TRBV7-2
CDR3 protein: CASKTWDSGASEQYF

CDR3 length: 12
clone size: many
V gene: TRBV4-2
CDR3 protein: CASSQNSYEQYF

CDR3 length: 17
clone size: NA
V gene: TRBV15
CDR3 protein: CATSRGGRGNSGNTIYF

CDR3 length: 15
clone size: NA
V gene: TRBV10-3
CDR3 protein: CAISESAGTGGEAFF

CDR3 length: 14
clone size: NA
V gene: TRBV4-1
CDR3 protein: CASSQVPGVQPQHF

CDR3 length: 14
clone size: NA
V gene: TRBV11-2
CDR3 protein: CASRKGVRTGELFF

CDR3 length: 12
clone size: many
V gene: TRBV6-5
CDR3 protein: CASGTGGETQYF

CDR3 length: 18
clone size: NA
V gene: TRBV6-1
CDR3 protein: CASSPTWAWDRSSYEQYF

CDR3 length: 17
clone size: few
V gene: TRBV11-1
CDR3 protein: CASSLALGSTNTGELFF

CDR3 length: 15
clone size: many
V gene: TRBV11-2
CDR3 protein: CASSSRTGRGEKLFF

CDR3 length: 11
clone size: NA
V gene: TRBV2
CDR3 protein: CASRGLETQYF

CDR3 length: 18
clone size: many
V gene: TRBV15
CDR3 protein: CATSRGGQGSLSNQPQHF

CDR3 length: 14
clone size: NA
V gene: TRBV20-1
CDR3 protein: CSARGLRSTGELFF

CDR3 length: 14
clone size: many
V gene: TRBV7-9
CDR3 protein: CASSLEGVDTEAFF

CDR3 length: 13
clone size: NA
V gene: TRBV7-9
CDR3 protein: CASSPGQIGELFF

CDR3 length: 16
clone size: NA
V gene: TRBV29-1
CDR3 protein: CSVEAVSSGVYNEQFF

CDR3 length: 13
clone size: once
V gene: TRBV10-3
CDR3 protein: CAISATGTETQYF

CDR3 length: 13
clone size: few
V gene: TRBV29-1
CDR3 protein: CSVVEAGGYEQYF

CDR3 length: 13
clone size: NA
V gene: TRBV10-3
CDR3 protein: CAIRGTADQPQHF

CDR3 length: 15
clone size: many
V gene: TRBV11-2
CDR3 protein: CASSLDDRYQETQYF

CDR3 length: 12
clone size: many
V gene: TRBV2
CDR3 protein: CASRDRPYEQYF

CDR3 length: 12
clone size: NA
V gene: TRBV15
CDR3 protein: CATSRSGADRLF

CDR3 length: 15
clone size: NA
V gene: TRBV6-6
CDR3 protein: CASSETRGWDTEAFF

CDR3 length: 13
clone size: NA
V gene: TRBV29-1
CDR3 protein: CSVVLYSNQPQHF

CDR3 length: 16
clone size: few
V gene: TRBV10-3
CDR3 protein: CAISGQGVTSNTEAFF

CDR3 length: 11
clone size: few
V gene: TRBV29-1
CDR3 protein: CSVSYTGELFF

CDR3 length: 15
clone size: many
V gene: TRBV5-1
CDR3 protein: CASSLTGENTGELFF